This T cell receptor beta chain comes out of a study of neurological immune-mediated disorders. The germline CDR1 and CDR2 sequences are SEHNR and FQNEAQ (reference sequence). This CDR3 spans 14 amino acids. Trimming left V 5 bases short and J 4 bases short, with 14 bases between. A total of 2 million PBMCs stored at -80 degrees C provided the unsorted libraries. In TCRdb, the 5' RACE reads were re-called with MiXCR into one record per CDR3 protein. Of tens of thousands of distinct CDR3 sequences listed, about 9.4% are singletons. This clonotype was counted ten times or more. The TCR comes from a man in his forties in good health. J is TRBJ1-1 and V is TRBV7-9; D is uncertain. Sample: PBMCs. In DNA, the CDR3 is TGTGCCAGCAGCCTCGGACCCGAGGGCACTGAAGCTTTCTTT. Its protein is CASSLGPEGTEAFF. Using reference TRBV7-9 and TRBJ1-1 for the parts outside the CDR3, the full variable domain is DTGVSQNPRHKITKRGQNVTFRCDPISEHNRLYWYRQTLGQGPEFLTYFQNEAQLEKSRLLSDRFSAERPKGSFSTLEIQRTEQGDSAMYLCASSLGPEGTEAFFGQGTRLTVV.